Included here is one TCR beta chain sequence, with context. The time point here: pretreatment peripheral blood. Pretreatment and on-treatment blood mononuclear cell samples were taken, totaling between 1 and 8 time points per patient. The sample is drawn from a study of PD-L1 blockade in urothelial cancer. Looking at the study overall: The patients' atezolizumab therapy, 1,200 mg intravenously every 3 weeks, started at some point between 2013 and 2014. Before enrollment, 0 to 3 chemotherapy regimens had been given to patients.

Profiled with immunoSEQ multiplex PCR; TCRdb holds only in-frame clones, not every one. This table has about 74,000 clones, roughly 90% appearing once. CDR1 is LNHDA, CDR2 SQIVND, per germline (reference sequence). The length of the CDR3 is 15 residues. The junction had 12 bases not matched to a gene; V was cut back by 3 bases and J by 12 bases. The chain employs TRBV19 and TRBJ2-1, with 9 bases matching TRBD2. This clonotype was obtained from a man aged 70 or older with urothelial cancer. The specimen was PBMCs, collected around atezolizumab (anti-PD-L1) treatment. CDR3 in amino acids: CASSMTSQREAGQFF. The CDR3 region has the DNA TGTGCCAGTAGTATGACGAGCCAGCGGGAGGCAGGGCAGTTCTTC.